Below are 22 T cell receptor beta chains sequenced from a single sample in a study of T cells in Graves' hyperthyroidism and ophthalmopathy. Amplification targeted TCR beta CDR3 regions from RNA transcripts. The HTBI primer set was used in a first-round RT-PCR of the TCR CDR3. TCRdb re-called the multiplex PCR reads with MiXCR, one entry per CDR3 protein. The data hold roughly 600,000 distinct CDR3 sequences, with 14% observed a single time. Sequenced input: blood. The receptor set was obtained from a woman between 50 and 59 years old with Graves' ophthalmopathy.

This clonotype was picked up a small number of times. The chain employs TRBV30 and TRBJ2-7; TRBD2 matches at 11 bases. V trimming: 4 bases; J trimming: 4 bases; junction bases outside the gene matches: 12. In germline, CDR1 is GTSNPN, CDR2 SVGIG (reference sequence). This CDR3 region has 16 residues. CDR3 nucleotide sequence: TGTGCCTGGACCGAGTTTATAGCGGGAGGGGGATACGAGCAGTACTTC. As protein: CAWTEFIAGGGYEQYF.

V is TRBV6-5 and J is TRBJ2-1; 10 bases are shared with TRBD2. The germline V gene has CDR1 MNHEY and CDR2 SVGAGI. V lost 2 bases and J lost 9; bases outside the gene matches: 16. The CDR3 runs to 18 residues. CDR3 residues: CASSYTPAPAGGRGEQFF. In DNA, the CDR3 is TGTGCCAGCAGTTACACCCCGGCTCCAGCGGGAGGGCGGGGTGAGCAGTTCTTC.

This clonotype has only a few counts. This chain uses TRBV3-1 with TRBJ2-5; 7 bases align to TRBD2. Germline V lookup: CDR1 LGHDT, CDR2 YNNKEL (reference sequence). The CDR3 runs 18 residues. V was pared by 2 bases and J by 1 base, with 13 bases of the junction left unmatched. The CDR3 here is CASSQWVAKLATQETQYF. CDR3 in DNA: TGTGCCAGCAGCCAATGGGTTGCAAAACTAGCGACCCAAGAGACCCAGTACTTC.

V and J are TRBV12-3 or TRBV12-4 and TRBJ2-1, with no clear D. This CDR3 has 11 residues. Trimming took off 1 base at V and 9 bases at J, with 4 bases between the two ends. The CDR3 region has the DNA TGTGCCAGCAGTTTAGTTACTGAGCAGTTCTTC. It encodes CASSLVTEQFF.

This clonotype was found many times. This sequence joins TRBV9 and TRBJ2-1, with TRBD1 identical over 8 bases. V lost 5 bases to trimming and J lost 0 bases; unmatched junction nucleotides: 4. CDR1 and CDR2 (germline): SGDLS, YYNGEE. The CDR3 runs to 15 residues. The CDR3 sequence is CASSVTGDSYNEQFF. The CDR3 region has the DNA TGTGCCAGCAGTGTGACAGGGGACTCCTACAATGAGCAGTTCTTC.

This clonotype was found many times. The genes are TRBV3-1 and TRBJ2-7; 14 nucleotides line up with TRBD2. Germline V gives CDR1 LGHDT, CDR2 YNNKEL (reference sequence). The CDR3 is 18 amino acids. Trimming at V came to 0 bases and at J to 5 bases, leaving 9 bases not matched to a gene. CDR3 nucleotides: TGTGCCAGCAGCCAAGATCCCACGACTAGCGGGAGGGGAGACGAGCAGTACTTC. Translation: CASSQDPTTSGRGDEQYF.

This clonotype was observed a few times. This sequence joins TRBV28 and TRBJ1-1, with 7 bases that match TRBD1. The V and J ends lost 5 bases and 5 bases, in that order; junction bases with no gene match: 5. Germline loops: CDR1 MDHEN, CDR2 SYDVKM. This CDR3 is 13 amino acids long. As DNA, the CDR3 is TGTGCCAGCAGTACAGGGACAGTAACTGAAGCTTTCTTT. This gives the protein CASSTGTVTEAFF.

The chain combines TRBV7-9 with TRBJ2-1; tentative D call: TRBD2 (5 bases). V lost 0 bases and J lost 8, with 11 bases in between. The CDR3 length is 14 residues. CDR1 is SEHNR and CDR2 is FQNEAQ in the germline V gene (reference sequence). As DNA, the CDR3 is TGTGCCAGCAGCTTAGCGGGAGTACGTGATGAGCAGTTCTTC. Translating gives CASSLAGVRDEQFF.

This chain connects TRBV15 to TRBJ2-2, with TRBD2 matching over 15 bases. This CDR3 has 18 amino acids. With V trimmed by 4 bases and J by 4 bases, 7 bases remained unmatched. In germline, CDR1 is LNHNV, CDR2 YYDKDF (reference sequence). The CDR3 loop reads CATSTGLAGGPGTGELFF. The CDR3 DNA sequence: TGTGCCACCAGCACCGGACTAGCGGGAGGGCCGGGCACCGGGGAGCTGTTTTTT.

This clonotype has ten or more counts. V usage is TRBV11-2 and J usage is TRBJ2-7; D assignment may be TRBD1 or TRBD2 (5 bases each). V was pared by 4 bases and J by 1 base, with 14 bases between. Germline loops: CDR1 SGHAT, CDR2 FQNNGV. The CDR3 runs to 15 residues. CDR3 nucleotides: TGTGCCAGCAGCTCACGGGGCGGAATTTCCTACGAGCAGTACTTC. It translates to CASSSRGGISYEQYF. Full variable domain (missing parts from reference TRBV11-2 and TRBJ2-7): EAGVAQSPRYKIIEKRQSVAFWCNPISGHATLYWYQQILGQGPKLLIQFQNNGVVDDSQLPKDRFSAERLKGVDSTLKIQPAKLEDSAVYLCASSSRGGISYEQYFGPGTRLTVT.

Ten or more counts support this clonotype. The chain recombines TRBV29-1 with TRBJ2-7; 12 bases match TRBD2. Germline V gene lookup returns CDR1 SQVTM and CDR2 ANQGSEA. This CDR3 comprises 15 residues. V was pared by 6 bases and J by 0 bases, with 6 bases of the junction left unmatched. CDR3 protein: CSVYGLAGFSYEQYF. The CDR3 DNA reads as TGCAGCGTCTACGGACTAGCGGGGTTCTCCTACGAGCAGTACTTC.

The table lists this clonotype with many counts. V gene TRBV28 combines with J gene TRBJ2-1, with TRBD2 matching over 14 bases. The germline V gene has CDR1 MDHEN and CDR2 SYDVKM. The CDR3 extends over 18 amino acids. Unmatched junction bases numbered 12, after V lost 8 bases and J lost 3 bases. As DNA, the CDR3 is TGTGCCAGCGGTGCCGGGACTAGCGGGAGAATTGACTACAATGAGCAGTTCTTC. Translation: CASGAGTSGRIDYNEQFF.

This clonotype has a count of ten or more. CDR3 coding DNA: TGCAGTGCTATCGGAGATATGGCGGGTAGTAAGTACTTC. This codes for CSAIGDMAGSKYF. The rearrangement joins TRBV20-1 to TRBJ2-5; possible D gene TRBD2, 5 bases. The CDR3 sequence is 13 residues long. Trimming left V 4 bases short and J 12 bases short, with 21 bases between. CDR1 is DFQATT and CDR2 is SNEGSKA in the germline V gene (reference sequence).

At least ten counts were recorded for this clonotype. The V call is TRBV28, the J call TRBJ1-1; D call uncertain. Germline lookup yields CDR1 MDHEN and CDR2 SYDVKM. This CDR3 region has 12 residues. V lost 2 bases, J lost 4 bases, and 5 bases lay in between. CDR3 region: CASSLQTTEAFF. The CDR3 DNA reads TGTGCCAGCAGTTTACAGACCACTGAAGCTTTCTTT.

This clonotype was recorded many times. The rearrangement links TRBV7-9 to TRBJ1-4, with D maybe TRBD1 (5 bases). The CDR3 extends over 19 amino acids. Germline V gene data show CDR1 as SEHNR and CDR2 as FQNEAQ (reference sequence). Trimming removed 5 bases from V and 0 bases from J, with 22 bases in between. The CDR3 nucleotides read TGTGCCAGCAGCCTAACAACGGGACTGTCATACGCAACTAATGAAAAACTGTTTTTT. Protein product: CASSLTTGLSYATNEKLFF.

This clonotype was observed many times. The chain uses TRBV27 and TRBJ2-7, with 10 bases lining up with TRBD2. Germline CDR1 and CDR2: MNHEY and SMNVEV (reference sequence). This CDR3 has 16 amino acids. Germline trimming cut 6 bases from V and 1 base from J; bases unmatched to any gene: 9. CDR3 sequence: CASRRPGLASSYEQYF. The CDR3 bases are TGTGCCAGCAGAAGACCGGGACTAGCGAGTTCCTACGAGCAGTACTTC.

This clonotype has ten or more counts. V and J are TRBV6-1 and TRBJ1-1, with D possibly matching TRBD1 (6 bases). CDR1 MNHNS and CDR2 SASEGT come from the germline V gene. The CDR3 consists of 15 residues. V was shortened by 5 bases and J by 3 bases, with 16 bases between the two germline ends. CDR3: CASSPAGKGDTEAFF. CDR3 DNA: TGTGCCAGCAGTCCGGCAGGGAAGGGGGACACTGAAGCTTTCTTT.

A few counts support this clonotype. The V and J genes are TRBV9 and TRBJ2-7; 8 bases map to TRBD2. Germline V gives CDR1 SGDLS, CDR2 YYNGEE. The J segment lost 6 bases and the V segment lost 2 bases, leaving 10 bases of the junction unmatched. The CDR3 sequence is 15 residues long. The CDR3 region is CASSVATSASSEQYF. CDR3 DNA: TGTGCCAGCAGCGTGGCGACTAGCGCGTCGAGCGAGCAGTACTTC.

Only a few counts were recorded for this clonotype. Mismatch with germline at one junction end may stem from a read error. The CDR3 spells CASSSIWGATRGNQPQHF. DNA for the CDR3: TGTGCTAGCAGCTCGATATGGGGGGCGACTCGTGGAAATCAGCCCCAGCATTTT. The chain couples TRBV7-7 to TRBJ1-5, with TRBD1 as a possible D gene (6 bases). CDR3 length: 18 residues. Per germline, CDR1 SSHAT and CDR2 FNYEAQ (reference sequence).

This clonotype appeared many times. The chain joins TRBV5-1 to TRBJ2-1, with D hard to call. Trimming shortened V by 1 base and J by 7 bases, and 9 bases separated the two germline ends. CDR1 and CDR2 from the germline V gene are SGHRS and YFSETQ. This CDR3 has 13 amino acids. The CDR3 spells CASSLYSMNEQFF. The CDR3 DNA follows: TGCGCCAGCAGCTTGTATAGCATGAATGAGCAGTTCTTC.

The chain recombines TRBV4-3 with TRBJ2-1; 8 positions match TRBD1. The CDR3 sequence is 17 residues long. CDR1 and CDR2 from the germline V gene are LGHNA and YSLEER. The V and J ends lost 2 bases and 10 bases, in that order; junction bases with no gene match: 16. The CDR3, as DNA: TGCGCCAGCAGCCAAAGATTTCAGGGGGCTCCCCTCGCGGAGCAGTTCTTC. Translating it yields CASSQRFQGAPLAEQFF.

This sequence joins TRBV20-1 and TRBJ1-2; 7 bases are shared with TRBD1. V lost 3 bases to trimming and J lost 5 bases; unmatched junction nucleotides: 6. This CDR3 has 13 residues. Germline-derived CDR1 and CDR2 are DFQATT and SNEGSKA (reference sequence). In nucleotides, the CDR3 is TGCAGTGCTAGGTCGGACAGGAGTTATGGCTACACCTTC. This codes for CSARSDRSYGYTF.